This TCR beta chain was captured in a study of STAT5B mutations in CD4+ large granular lymphocyte leukemia. As handled by the study authors: Productive clonotypes were detectable down to 2.59 x 10-5 frequency. The method was immunoSEQ multiplex PCR; TCRdb's version includes in-frame clones alone and lacks a portion of them. From that table come the V and J calls and clone size; the DNA was used to work out D and trimming. Of 30,000 to 35,000 clones in the sample, approximately 82% were seen once. The CDR3 runs to 15 residues. Looked up from germline, CDR1 is MNHEY and CDR2 is SVGAGI. Trimming cost V 5 bases and J 4 bases; bases outside gene matches: 10. Comment on this clone: Its antigen remains unidentified.

Whole-study findings and limits: No patients shared main leukemic clonotypes, though roughly 25% appeared at low frequency elsewhere. TRBV06-family usage was enriched in top patient clones (8/27) versus controls (2/35). Without putative leukemic clones, patient CD4-sorted repertoires remained more clonal than healthy CD4+ repertoires.

This rearrangement joins TRBV6-5 to TRBJ1-1; 7 bases are a match to TRBD1. What was sequenced was CD4+ T cells from blood buffy coats. This clonotype was sampled from a human donor in good health. CDR3: CASSPQTGIFTEAFF. In DNA, the CDR3 is TGTGCCAGCAGTCCTCAGACAGGGATCTTCACTGAAGCTTTCTTT.